These 18 T cell receptor beta chains share one sample of origin, sequenced in a study of cytomegalovirus exposure and HLA in healthy donors. Use of 60 Vbeta and 13 Jbeta primers characterized the PCR. The table came from immunoSEQ multiplex PCR; TCRdb's copy has only in-frame clones and leaves some out. The sample contains 150,000 to 200,000 clones, approximately 80% of which appear only once. Source material: PBMCs. Receptors originate from a middle-aged woman in good health and CMV-seronegative.

A remark on this clone: A read error may account for a junction end that differs from germline. V is TRBV7-9 and J is TRBJ2-6, with D possibly matching TRBD1 (6 bases). This CDR3 is built from 17 residues. In germline, CDR1 is SEHNR, CDR2 FQNEAQ (reference sequence). This chain's CDR3 is CASSPVQGLSGANGLTF. In DNA form, the CDR3 reads TGTGCCAGCAGCCCAGTACAGGGTTTGTCTGGGGCCAACGGCCTGACTTTC.

This clone was counted only a few times. The chain couples TRBV30 to TRBJ2-2; weak D call: TRBD2 (6 bases). Trimming shortened V by 8 bases and J by 4 bases, and 20 bases separated the two germline ends. The CDR3 loop spans 15 amino acids. The germline CDR1 and CDR2 sequences are GTSNPN and SVGIG (reference sequence). The CDR3 DNA is TGTGCCGGGTTGGGCGGGGCAGGGCGCACCGGGGAGCTGTTTTTT. Amino acid sequence: CAGLGGAGRTGELFF. Full variable domain (remainder filled in from reference TRBV30 and TRBJ2-2): SQTIHQWPATLVQPVGSPLSLECTVEGTSNPNLYWYRQAAGRGLQLLFYSVGIGQISSEVPQNLSASRPQDRQFILSSKKLLLSDSGFYLCAGLGGAGRTGELFFGEGSRLTVL.

The J gene is TRBJ2-7, the V gene TRBV7-6, with D perhaps matching TRBD2 (6 bases). V was shortened by 1 base and J by 5 bases, with 15 bases between the two germline ends. This CDR3 spans 15 amino acids. Germline assignment: CDR1 SGHVS and CDR2 FNYEAQ. CDR3 region: CASSLGSAGSNEQYF. In DNA form, the CDR3 reads TGTGCCAGCAGCTTAGGTAGCGCGGGATCTAACGAGCAGTACTTC.

The V call is TRBV11-3, the J call TRBJ2-5, with 7 positions matching TRBD1. J lost 1 base, V lost 1 base, and 3 bases had no gene match. The CDR3 runs to 15 residues. Germline V gene sequence: CDR1 SGHNT, CDR2 YENEEA. Here the CDR3 reads CASSLVGTVQETQYF. CDR3 coding DNA: TGTGCCAGCAGCTTAGTTGGGACAGTCCAAGAGACCCAGTACTTC.

This clone was seen a few times. The CDR3 DNA reads TGCGCCAGCAGCCAAGATCTTTCGGCTAGCGGGGCCGATACGCAGTATTTT. It is translated as CASSQDLSASGADTQYF. The chain links TRBV4-3 to TRBJ2-3, with 9 bases identical to TRBD2. The J segment lost 6 bases and the V segment lost 0 bases, leaving 10 bases of the junction unmatched. CDR1 is LGHNA and CDR2 is YSLEER in the germline V gene. This CDR3 region has 17 residues.

This sequence joins TRBV6-5 and TRBJ2-1, with 10 bases aligning to TRBD2. The CDR3 sequence is 14 residues long. The V segment lost 7 bases and the J segment 9 bases; nucleotides outside the gene matches: 9. Germline assignment: CDR1 MNHEY and CDR2 SVGAGI. The CDR3 DNA reads as TGTGCCAGCACCAGAACTAGCGGGAAGAGTGAGCAGTTCTTC. Protein product: CASTRTSGKSEQFF.

This clone was counted once. The same CDR3 arises from other DNA sequences in this sample as well. The chain links TRBV4-1 to TRBJ2-7, with 8 bases matching TRBD2. V lost 4 bases, J lost 4 bases, and 12 bases stayed unmatched. This CDR3 comprises 16 residues. Germline V gives CDR1 MGHRA, CDR2 YSYEKL. CDR3 bases: TGCGCCAGCAGCCTAGAACCGGGACTAGGACTTTACGAGCAGTACTTC. It specifies CASSLEPGLGLYEQYF.

This rearrangement joins TRBV25-1 to TRBJ2-7; D gene uncertain. Between the trimmed V and J ends, which lost 4 bases and 4 bases, there was a span of 2 bases. Per the germline V gene, CDR1 is MGHDK and CDR2 is SYGVNS. This CDR3 region has 10 residues. DNA of the CDR3: TGTGCCAGCAGTGCTTACGAGCAGTACTTC. Protein sequence: CASSAYEQYF.

This clone came up a few times. This chain links TRBV21-1 with TRBJ2-7; TRBD2 is taken as the D call from the table, unchecked against the DNA. TRBV21-1 is a pseudogene locus. This CDR3 comprises 15 residues. CDR3 sequence reads: CASSVPQLVWYEQYF. Written as DNA, the CDR3 is TGTGCCAGCAGCGTGCCACAACTAGTTTGGTACGAGCAGTACTTC.

In DNA, the CDR3 is TGTGCCAGCAGCCCAAGCGGGCTAGGGGGCTCCTACGAGCAGTACTTC. It yields the protein CASSPSGLGGSYEQYF. The chain links TRBV7-2 to TRBJ2-5; D possibly matches TRBD1 or TRBD2 (6 bases each). The last part of the DNA fits TRBJ2-7 better; the J call may be wrong. This CDR3 contains 16 residues. The germline V gene has CDR1 SGHTA and CDR2 FQGNSA.

Comments on this clone: This same CDR3 is encoded by further DNA sequences in the sample. The chain carries TRBV6-1 and TRBJ1-4; unclear D gene. The CDR3 contains 16 residues. Germline V lookup: CDR1 MNHNS, CDR2 SASEGT. V was cut by 4 bases and J by 0 bases, with 12 bases left in between. CDR3 in amino acids: CASSGRGFATNEKLFF. The CDR3 DNA reads as TGTGCCAGCAGTGGCCGGGGATTTGCAACTAATGAAAAACTGTTTTTT.

The chain couples TRBV7-2 to TRBJ2-5, with D unresolved. The ends were cut back, 5 bases at V and 2 bases at J, with 6 bases in the middle. CDR1 and CDR2 (germline): SGHTA, FQGNSA. This CDR3 has 12 amino acids. CDR3 sequence (DNA): TGTGCCAGCAGCCGGGTACAAGAGACCCAGTACTTC. Translated, it gives CASSRVQETQYF. Full variable domain (rest looked up from reference TRBV7-2 and TRBJ2-5): GAGVSQSPSNKVTEKGKDVELRCDPISGHTALYWYRQSLGQGLEFLIYFQGNSAPDKSGLPSDRFSAERTGGSVSTLTIQRTQQEDSAVYLCASSRVQETQYFGPGTRLLVL.

V and J are TRBV9 and TRBJ1-3, with D uncertain. The CDR3 runs to 15 residues. Trimming left V 0 bases short and J 4 bases short, with 11 bases between. Per the germline V gene, CDR1 is SGDLS and CDR2 is YYNGEE. The CDR3 coding sequence is TGTGCCAGCAGCGTAGATTGGTCTGCGGGAAACACCATATATTTT. The encoded protein is CASSVDWSAGNTIYF.

This chain connects TRBV5-1 to TRBJ2-5; D perhaps matches TRBD1 (6 bases). The J call may be wrong; the DNA end is better matched by TRBJ2-7. Germline CDR1 reads SGHRS; CDR2 reads YFSETQ. This CDR3 is 15 amino acids long. DNA for the CDR3: TGCGCCAGCAGCTTTATAGGACAGCTATCCTACGAGCAGTACTTC. Translating it yields CASSFIGQLSYEQYF.

The chain recombines TRBV30 with TRBJ2-7; TRBD2 matches 12 bases. Trimming at V came to 7 bases and at J to 7 bases, leaving 17 bases not matched to a gene. This CDR3 comprises 16 residues. CDR1 and CDR2 from the germline V gene are GTSNPN and SVGIG (reference sequence). The CDR3 nucleotides are TGTGCCTCTATGGGTAACCCTAGCGGGGGGGCTCGGGAGCAGTACTTC. Its translation: CASMGNPSGGAREQYF.

The genes are TRBV5-1 and TRBJ1-6; the D is unclear. The CDR3 totals 17 residues. The germline gives CDR1 SGHRS, CDR2 YFSETQ. The V and J ends lost 0 bases and 7 bases respectively, with 17 bases between them. CDR3 loop: CASSLAVALEVNSPLHF. The CDR3 DNA reads TGCGCCAGCAGCTTGGCCGTGGCCCTAGAGGTAAATTCACCCCTCCACTTT. Looking up the rest from reference TRBV5-1 and TRBJ1-6 gives the full variable domain: KAGVTQTPRYLIKTRGQQVTLSCSPISGHRSVSWYQQTPGQGLQFLFEYFSETQRNKGNFPGRFSGRQFSNSRSEMNVSTLELGDSALYLCASSLAVALEVNSPLHFGNGTRLTVT.

This clone was seen only a few times. V is TRBV5-4 and J is TRBJ2-7; no clear D gene. This CDR3 region has 12 residues. Between the trimmed V and J ends, which lost 4 bases and 0 bases, there was a span of 5 bases. Germline loops: CDR1 SGHNT, CDR2 YYREEE (reference sequence). The CDR3 coding sequence is TGTGCCAGCAGCCCTAGCTCCTACGAGCAGTACTTC. Translation: CASSPSSYEQYF.

The genes are TRBV11-1 and TRBJ2-3; no firm D call. Trimming removed 4 bases at V and 8 bases at J, with 13 bases between. Germline V gives CDR1 SGHAT, CDR2 FQDESV (reference sequence). CDR3 length: 13 residues. The CDR3 DNA is TGTGCCAGCAGCTCCGGATACAGTGGTACGCAGTATTTT. It is translated as CASSSGYSGTQYF.